The 25 T cell receptor beta chains below come from one sample, sequenced in a study of PD-1 blockade in classical Hodgkin lymphoma. The table came from immunoSEQ multiplex PCR; TCRdb's copy has only in-frame clones and leaves some out. The table shows over 35,000 clones, with 70% to 80% occurring only once. Relapses following autologous stem cell transplantation were seen in all patients, with brentuximab vedotin exposure varying. The specimen was peripheral blood mononuclear cells (PBMCs), collected at baseline. Receptors were obtained from a human donor with classical Hodgkin lymphoma.

The chain recombines TRBV18 with TRBJ2-5, with 11 bases lining up with TRBD2. The CDR3 totals 15 residues. V dropped 3 bases and J dropped 3; count of bases not matched to a gene: 3. Germline V lookup: CDR1 KGHSH, CDR2 LQKENI. CDR3 coding DNA: TGTGCCAGCTCACCTTTGGGACTAGCGGAAGAGACCCAGTACTTC. Translation: CASSPLGLAEETQYF.

The chain carries TRBV28 and TRBJ1-3, with D uncertain. With 6 bases removed from V and 7 bases from J, the gap between germline ends came to 13 bases. In germline, CDR1 is MDHEN, CDR2 SYDVKM. The CDR3 sequence is 13 residues long. The CDR3 here is CASSPGVANTIYF. In DNA form, the CDR3 reads TGTGCCAGCAGCCCCGGGGTAGCGAACACCATATATTTT.

The chain carries TRBV20-1 and TRBJ2-1; a weak D match, TRBD2 (5 bases). This CDR3 is built from 11 residues. CDR1 and CDR2 from the germline V gene are DFQATT and SNEGSKA (reference sequence). Trimming left V 3 bases short and J 8 bases short, with 8 bases between. CDR3 DNA sequence: TGCAGTGCTAGCGGGAAGTATGAGCAGTTCTTC. It yields the protein CSASGKYEQFF.

J is TRBJ2-2 and V is TRBV27; D remains ambiguous. The CDR3 has 20 amino acids. Trimming stripped 0 bases from V and 7 bases from J, with 27 bases between. Germline V gene data show CDR1 as MNHEY and CDR2 as SMNVEV (reference sequence). The CDR3 sequence: CASSLSFRQRHLSGSGELFF. The DNA of the CDR3 is TGTGCCAGCAGTTTATCATTCAGGCAGCGACACTTATCAGGTAGCGGGGAGCTGTTTTTT.

This sequence joins TRBV7-9 and TRBJ2-2; TRBD1 matches at 9 bases. Germline loops: CDR1 SEHNR, CDR2 FQNEAQ (reference sequence). The V segment lost 8 bases and the J segment 7 bases; nucleotides outside the gene matches: 11. The CDR3 length is 15 residues. The CDR3 here is CASVSTGGADGELFF. In DNA, the CDR3 is TGTGCCAGCGTTTCCACAGGGGGCGCTGACGGGGAGCTGTTTTTT. Based on the CDR3 plus reference TRBV7-9 and TRBJ2-2, the full variable domain is DTGVSQNPRHKITKRGQNVTFRCDPISEHNRLYWYRQTLGQGPEFLTYFQNEAQLEKSRLLSDRFSAERPKGSFSTLEIQRTEQGDSAMYLCASVSTGGADGELFFGEGSRLTVL.

The chain is built from TRBV28 and TRBJ2-7; 8 bases agree with TRBD1. The germline V gene encodes CDR1 MDHEN and CDR2 SYDVKM. The CDR3 length is 14 residues. V lost 3 bases and J lost 5; bases outside the gene matches: 6. CDR3 DNA sequence: TGTGCCAGCAGTTTTGACGCAGGGGGCCACGAGCAGTACTTC. Amino acid sequence: CASSFDAGGHEQYF.

This clone turned up a few times. Other DNA sequences in this sample translate to the same CDR3. The chain couples TRBV28 to TRBJ2-5; the match to TRBD2 covers 8 bases. The ends lost 6 bases at V and 2 bases at J; junction bases unmatched: 5. CDR1 is MDHEN, CDR2 SYDVKM, per germline. The CDR3 loop spans 14 amino acids. As DNA, the CDR3 is TGTGCCAGCAGCCTCGGGGGGGTGCAAGAGACCCAGTACTTC. Protein: CASSLGGVQETQYF.

V usage is TRBV9 and J usage is TRBJ2-3; D is undetermined. CDR3 length: 17 residues. With 0 bases removed from V and 3 bases from J, the gap between germline ends came to 17 bases. In germline, CDR1 is SGDLS, CDR2 YYNGEE. DNA for the CDR3: TGTGCCAGCAGCGTAGGAGGTTGGGTGGGTCTTACAGATACGCAGTATTTT. The encoded protein is CASSVGGWVGLTDTQYF.

J is TRBJ1-5 and V is TRBV5-7; no clear D. TRBV5-7 carries the ORF label, with uncertain function. V shed 0 bases and J shed 0 bases, with 10 bases lying between them. This CDR3 is built from 16 residues. The CDR3 spells CASSLGDGDSNQPQHF. CDR3 nucleotides: TGTGCCAGCAGCTTGGGAGACGGAGATAGCAATCAGCCCCAGCATTTT.

With regard to this clone: Relative to the germline gene, one junction end is altered; a read error may explain this. The gene calls are TRBV11-2 and TRBJ1-1; no clear D. Per the germline V gene, CDR1 is SGHAT and CDR2 is FQNNGV. CDR3 length: 16 amino acids. CDR3 DNA: TGTGTCAGCAGCCGCAGTGTTTTGGGGATGGACACTGAAGCTTTCTTT. It is translated as CVSSRSVLGMDTEAFF.

The CDR3 nucleotides are TGTGCCACCAGCAGAGATGATGGGGGCAATCAGCCCCAGCATTTT. This codes for CATSRDDGGNQPQHF. The V gene is TRBV15, the J gene TRBJ1-5; D unclear. Trimming pared 0 bases from V and 2 bases from J, leaving 8 bases between. The germline V gene encodes CDR1 LNHNV and CDR2 YYDKDF (reference sequence). The length of the CDR3 is 15 residues.

The rearrangement joins TRBV4-3 to TRBJ2-1; TRBD2 agrees at 8 bases. V lost 4 bases and J lost 5; bases outside the gene matches: 13. Germline assignment: CDR1 LGHNA and CDR2 YSLEER. The CDR3 contains 17 residues. CDR3 amino acids: CASSLLEGREEDNEQFF. The CDR3 nucleotides are TGCGCCAGCAGCCTCCTGGAGGGGCGGGAGGAAGACAATGAGCAGTTCTTC.

This chain's CDR3 is CASSTTGASGSYEQYF. Here the CDR3 DNA reads TGTGCCAGCAGCACAACCGGGGCTAGCGGCTCCTACGAGCAGTACTTC. V usage is TRBV5-6 and J usage is TRBJ2-7, with TRBD2 matching 7 bases. Germline V lookup: CDR1 SGHDT, CDR2 YYEEEE. V shed 4 bases and J 0 bases; nucleotides not matched to a gene: 10. The CDR3 consists of 16 residues.

The J gene is TRBJ1-4, the V gene TRBV28; no clear D. Trimming took off 10 bases at V and 7 bases at J, with 16 bases between the two ends. Germline-derived CDR1 and CDR2 are MDHEN and SYDVKM. This CDR3 has 13 amino acids. CDR3 sequence: CATSSLAGEKLFF. CDR3 coding DNA: TGTGCCACCTCCTCTCTGGCTGGTGAAAAACTGTTTTTT.

The V gene is TRBV5-6, the J gene TRBJ1-4, with a tentative D call TRBD1 (5 bases). The CDR3 contains 15 residues. Germline assignment: CDR1 SGHDT and CDR2 YYEEEE. Trimming took 5 bases from V and 0 from J, leaving 11 bases between them. CDR3 sequence: CASRRGHSTNEKLFF. The CDR3 DNA reads as TGTGCCAGCAGGCGCGGACACTCAACTAATGAAAAACTGTTTTTT.

This sequence joins TRBV27 and TRBJ2-2; no clear D gene. With 6 bases removed from V and 6 bases from J, the gap between germline ends came to 8 bases. The germline CDR1 and CDR2 sequences are MNHEY and SMNVEV (reference sequence). The CDR3 covers 12 residues. The CDR3 loop reads CASSSFPGELFF. The CDR3 nucleotides are TGTGCCAGCAGCTCATTCCCCGGGGAGCTGTTTTTT.

The chain links TRBV7-2 to TRBJ1-5; the match to TRBD1 covers 8 bases. CDR3 length: 15 amino acids. Per the germline V gene, CDR1 is SGHTA and CDR2 is FQGNSA. Trimming took 4 bases from V and 6 from J; bases not matched to a gene: 8. The CDR3 region is CASSSPGGTGQPQHF. CDR3 DNA: TGTGCCAGCAGCTCCCCAGGGGGCACGGGTCAGCCCCAGCATTTT.

This sequence joins TRBV28 and TRBJ2-2; D is unclear. Trimming took 8 bases from V and 6 from J, leaving 4 bases between them. CDR3 size: 10 residues. Germline V gene data show CDR1 as MDHEN and CDR2 as SYDVKM. The CDR3 nucleotides read TGTGCCAGCCGGGCCGGGGAGCTGTTTTTT. It encodes CASRAGELFF.

The chain links TRBV7-9 to TRBJ1-2, with TRBD1 as a possible D gene (6 bases). V lost 0 bases to trimming and J lost 7 bases, with 15 bases between them. Germline values: CDR1 SEHNR, CDR2 FQNEAQ (reference sequence). The CDR3 has 15 amino acids. The CDR3 reads CASSLAFGGGVGYTF. Written as DNA, the CDR3 is TGTGCCAGCAGCTTAGCCTTTGGGGGCGGGGTTGGCTACACCTTC.

This chain joins TRBV28 and TRBJ2-3, with 8 nucleotides matching TRBD1. CDR3 size: 14 residues. After removal of 8 bases from V and 2 bases from J, the junction contained 6 bases not matched to a gene. Germline CDR1 MDHEN, CDR2 SYDVKM. CDR3 DNA: TGTGCCAGCCGCCGGACAGGGACCACAGATACGCAGTATTTT. Translation: CASRRTGTTDTQYF.

V gene TRBV19 combines with J gene TRBJ1-5; D unresolved. V gave up 3 bases and J gave up 1 base, with 7 bases separating them. This CDR3 is 14 amino acids long. The germline gives CDR1 LNHDA, CDR2 SQIVND (reference sequence). The CDR3, as DNA: TGTGCCAGTAGTATTTGGGGAAGCAATCAGCCCCAGCATTTT. Amino acid sequence: CASSIWGSNQPQHF.

This sequence joins TRBV2 and TRBJ1-1, with a possible D match to TRBD1 (6 bases). The V end was cut by 4 bases, the J end by 4 bases, with 10 bases between. This CDR3 region has 13 residues. The germline CDR1 and CDR2 sequences are SNHLY and FYNNEI. CDR3 amino acids: CASSGLGATEAFF. DNA of the CDR3: TGTGCCAGCAGTGGCCTGGGGGCCACTGAAGCTTTCTTT.

V is TRBV27 and J is TRBJ2-3, with 12 bases aligning to TRBD1. Germline-derived CDR1 and CDR2 are MNHEY and SMNVEV (reference sequence). V lost 2 bases to trimming and J lost 7 bases; unmatched junction nucleotides: 10. This CDR3 is 17 amino acids long. The CDR3 spells CASSLNHGDRGLNTQYF. The CDR3 nucleotides are TGTGCCAGCAGTTTAAATCATGGGGACAGGGGGCTAAATACGCAGTATTTT.

The rearrangement links TRBV18 to TRBJ2-7; maybe TRBD2 (5 bases). The CDR3 is made up of 14 amino acids. V lost 0 bases and J lost 4, with 10 bases in between. Germline V gene lookup returns CDR1 KGHSH and CDR2 LQKENI. CDR3: CASSPPTSKYEQYF. The DNA for the CDR3 is TGTGCCAGCTCACCACCTACTAGTAAATACGAGCAGTACTTC.

This chain links TRBV10-3 with TRBJ1-1; TRBD1 might be the D (5 bases). Trimming stripped 0 bases from V and 4 bases from J, with 9 bases between. The CDR3 has 14 residues. The V gene's germline CDR1 is ENHRY and CDR2 SYGVKD. The CDR3 spells CAISESTGGTEAFF. CDR3 in DNA: TGTGCCATCAGTGAGTCGACGGGGGGCACTGAAGCTTTCTTT.